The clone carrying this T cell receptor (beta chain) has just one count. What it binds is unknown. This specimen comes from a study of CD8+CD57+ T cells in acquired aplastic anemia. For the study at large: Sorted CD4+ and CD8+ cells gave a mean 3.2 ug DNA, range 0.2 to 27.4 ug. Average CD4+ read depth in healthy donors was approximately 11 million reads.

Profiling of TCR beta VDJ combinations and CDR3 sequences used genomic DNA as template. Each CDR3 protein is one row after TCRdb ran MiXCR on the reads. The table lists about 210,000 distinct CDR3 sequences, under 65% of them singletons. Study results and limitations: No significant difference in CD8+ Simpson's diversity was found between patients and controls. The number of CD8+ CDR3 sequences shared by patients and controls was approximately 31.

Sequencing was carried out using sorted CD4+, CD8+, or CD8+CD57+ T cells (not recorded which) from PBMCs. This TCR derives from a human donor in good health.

CDR3 loop: CASSYDQGEAFF. CDR3 DNA: TGTGCCAGCAGTTACGACCAGGGAGAAGCTTTCTTT. The chain joins TRBV6-5 to TRBJ1-1, with D tentatively TRBD1 (5 bases). Trimming pared 2 bases from V and 8 bases from J, leaving 9 bases between. The germline V gene encodes CDR1 MNHEY and CDR2 SVGAGI. The CDR3 length is 12 residues.